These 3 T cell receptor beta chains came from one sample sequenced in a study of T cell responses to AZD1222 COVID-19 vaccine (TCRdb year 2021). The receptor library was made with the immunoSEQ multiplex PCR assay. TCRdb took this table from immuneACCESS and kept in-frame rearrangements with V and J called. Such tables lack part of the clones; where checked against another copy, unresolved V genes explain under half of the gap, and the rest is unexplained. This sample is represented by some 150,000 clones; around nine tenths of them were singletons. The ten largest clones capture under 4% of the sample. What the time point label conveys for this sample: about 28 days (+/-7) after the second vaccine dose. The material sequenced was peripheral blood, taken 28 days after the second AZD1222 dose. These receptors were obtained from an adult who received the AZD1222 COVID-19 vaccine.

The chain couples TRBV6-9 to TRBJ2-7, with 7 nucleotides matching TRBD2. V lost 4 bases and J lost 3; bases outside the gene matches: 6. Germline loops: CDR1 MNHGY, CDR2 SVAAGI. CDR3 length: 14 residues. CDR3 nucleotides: TGTGCCAGCAGTTCGTGGGACTACTGCTACGAGCAGTACTTC. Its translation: CASSSWDYCYEQYF.

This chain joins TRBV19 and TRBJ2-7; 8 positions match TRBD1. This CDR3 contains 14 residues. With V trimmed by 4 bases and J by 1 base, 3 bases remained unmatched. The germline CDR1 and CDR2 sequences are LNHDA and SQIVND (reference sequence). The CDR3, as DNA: TGTGCCAGTAGTACCGGGACAGGTTCCTACGAGCAGTACTTC. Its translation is CASSTGTGSYEQYF. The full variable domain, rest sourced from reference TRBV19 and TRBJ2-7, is DGGITQSPKYLFRKEGQNVTLSCEQNLNHDAMYWYRQDPGQGLRLIYYSQIVNDFQKGDIAEGYSVSREKKESFPLTVTSAQKNPTAFYLCASSTGTGSYEQYFGPGTRLTVT.

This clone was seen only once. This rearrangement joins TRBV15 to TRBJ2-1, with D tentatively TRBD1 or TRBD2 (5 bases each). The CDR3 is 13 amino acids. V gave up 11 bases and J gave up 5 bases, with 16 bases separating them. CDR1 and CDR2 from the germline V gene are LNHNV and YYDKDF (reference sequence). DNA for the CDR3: TGTGCCGCCTCCGGGACCCAGGACAATGAGCAGTTCTTC. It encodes CAASGTQDNEQFF.